Detailed here is one T cell receptor beta chain. This sample is part of a study of tumor and adjacent non-tumor tissue in lung cancer. This CDR3 has 14 residues. The germline CDR1 and CDR2 sequences are MNHNY and SVGAGI (reference sequence). The library came from three nested PCR rounds adapted from ARM-PCR protocols. MiXCR, applied by TCRdb to the multiplex PCR reads, yields one record per CDR3 protein. The data show roughly 48,000 distinct CDR3 sequences, 64% seen once. No cell sorting was done before RNA was extracted from the tissue. This non-tumor lung sample came from over 3 cm beyond the tumor edge.

Specimen: distant non-tumor lung tissue. The chain joins TRBV6-6 to TRBJ2-3; D is possibly TRBD2 (8 bases). The receptor was derived from a woman in her sixties or seventies with non-small cell lung cancer. The CDR3 DNA reads as TGTGTTAGCAGACAGGGACTAGGCACAGATACGCAGTATTTT. Translation gives CVSRQGLGTDTQYF.